The 31 T cell receptor beta chains given below trace back to one sample, sequenced in a study of blood T cell repertoires in COVID-19. TCRdb's table, derived via immunoSEQ multiplex PCR, lists solely in-frame clones and lacks some. Of 300,000 to 450,000 clones in the sample, approximately 89% were seen once. The sample comprised peripheral blood. The receptors were gathered from a woman aged 25 to 39 with COVID-19, enrolled during active disease.

The V gene is TRBV29-1, the J gene TRBJ2-2; the match to TRBD1 covers 8 bases. Looked up from germline, CDR1 is SQVTM and CDR2 is ANQGSEA. The CDR3 loop spans 14 amino acids. V lost 6 bases to trimming and J lost 4 bases; unmatched junction nucleotides: 7. The DNA of the CDR3 is TGCAGCGTGCCCCGGACAGGGAGCACCGGGGAGCTGTTTTTT. Translated: CSVPRTGSTGELFF.

This chain uses TRBV7-9 with TRBJ1-4; 9 bases fit TRBD1. CDR1 is SEHNR, CDR2 FQNEAQ, per germline (reference sequence). Trimming removed 4 bases from V and 7 bases from J; junction bases left unmatched: 4. The CDR3 extends over 14 amino acids. The CDR3 nucleotides are TGTGCCAGCAGCTCTGGGACAGGGTTTGAAAAACTGTTTTTT. Its protein is CASSSGTGFEKLFF.

The chain is built from TRBV5-1 and TRBJ2-3; no reliable D call. This CDR3 region has 15 residues. The V and J ends lost 0 bases and 3 bases respectively, with 11 bases between them. Germline V CDR1 and CDR2: SGHRS, YFSETQ. CDR3 residues: CASSLDPDFTDTQYF. The CDR3 DNA reads as TGCGCCAGCAGCTTGGACCCAGACTTTACAGATACGCAGTATTTT.

The chain recombines TRBV6-2 or TRBV6-3 with TRBJ1-1, with a possible D match to TRBD1 (6 bases). V lost 6 bases to trimming and J lost 4 bases, with 12 bases between them. Germline CDR1 reads MNHEY; CDR2 reads SVGEGT. The CDR3 runs 13 residues. Here the CDR3 DNA reads TGTGCCAGCAGCCACGGGGGGCTCACTGAAGCTTTCTTT. Its translation: CASSHGGLTEAFF.

The CDR3 protein is CASSPSGSALDTGELFF. The CDR3 DNA follows: TGTGCCAGCAGCCCATCAGGGTCCGCGTTGGACACCGGGGAGCTGTTTTTT. The genes are TRBV7-9 and TRBJ2-2; TRBD1 is a possible D gene (5 bases). The CDR3 length is 17 residues. The germline gives CDR1 SEHNR, CDR2 FQNEAQ (reference sequence). The V gene lost 5 bases and the J gene lost 3 bases, with 19 bases spanning the gap.

The chain is built from TRBV29-1 and TRBJ2-3, with TRBD2 matching 8 bases. The CDR3 runs 17 residues. V trimming: 1 base; J trimming: 4 bases; junction bases outside the gene matches: 13. The germline V gene has CDR1 SQVTM and CDR2 ANQGSEA. The DNA of the CDR3 is TGCAGCGTTGAAGTATACGAGCGGGAGACCTGGCCAGATACGCAGTATTTT. This encodes CSVEVYERETWPDTQYF.

The chain recombines TRBV5-1 with TRBJ2-3, with D possibly TRBD1 on 5 matching bases. The germline CDR1 and CDR2 sequences are SGHRS and YFSETQ. The CDR3 has 15 amino acids. Trimming removed 2 bases from V and 5 bases from J, with 15 bases in between. CDR3: CASSFRGTHIDTQYF. In nucleotides, the CDR3 is TGCGCCAGCAGCTTTAGGGGTACACACATAGATACGCAGTATTTT.

Here the CDR3 DNA reads TGTGCCAGCAGCTCTCTTGCCGGGGAGCTGTTTTTT. Protein sequence: CASSSLAGELFF. The V call is TRBV7-3, the J call TRBJ2-2; no clear D gene. Germline V gene sequence: CDR1 SGHTA, CDR2 FQGTGA. The CDR3 is 12 amino acids. V was trimmed by 4 bases and J by 6 bases, leaving 6 bases between them. Complete variable domain (other parts from reference TRBV7-3 and TRBJ2-2): GAGVSQTPSNKVTEKGKYVELRCDPISGHTALYWYRQSLGQGPEFLIYFQGTGAADDSGLPNDRFFAVRPEGSVSTLKIQRTERGDSAVYLCASSSLAGELFFGEGSRLTVL.

The V gene is TRBV7-2, the J gene TRBJ1-4, with D unresolved. Germline loops: CDR1 SGHTA, CDR2 FQGNSA. The germline V and J ends were trimmed by 1 base and 2 bases, with 14 bases remaining between them. The CDR3 spans 17 residues. CDR3 sequence reads: CASSLEGMRRTNEKLFF. The DNA of the CDR3 is TGTGCCAGCAGCTTAGAAGGGATGAGGAGGACTAATGAAAAACTGTTTTTT. Based on the CDR3 plus reference TRBV7-2 and TRBJ1-4, the full variable domain is GAGVSQSPSNKVTEKGKDVELRCDPISGHTALYWYRQSLGQGLEFLIYFQGNSAPDKSGLPSDRFSAERTGGSVSTLTIQRTQQEDSAVYLCASSLEGMRRTNEKLFFGSGTQLSVL.

The genes are TRBV4-1 and TRBJ2-5; unclear D gene. This CDR3 has 13 residues. Germline values: CDR1 MGHRA, CDR2 YSYEKL. Trimming removed 2 bases from V and 5 bases from J, with 9 bases in between. The CDR3 nucleotides are TGCGCCAGCAGCCAACAATCCGGGGAGACCCAGTACTTC. Translated, it gives CASSQQSGETQYF.

The chain carries TRBV11-2 and TRBJ2-2, with TRBD2 as a possible D gene (6 bases). The germline gives CDR1 SGHAT, CDR2 FQNNGV. The CDR3 covers 16 residues. The V gene lost 5 bases and the J gene lost 6 bases, with 19 bases spanning the gap. Here the CDR3 reads CASSPGLQLRAGELFF. The CDR3 nucleotides read TGTGCCAGCAGCCCCGGACTACAACTCAGGGCCGGGGAGCTGTTTTTT. The complete variable domain, with remaining parts taken from reference TRBV11-2 and TRBJ2-2, reads EAGVAQSPRYKIIEKRQSVAFWCNPISGHATLYWYQQILGQGPKLLIQFQNNGVVDDSQLPKDRFSAERLKGVDSTLKIQPAKLEDSAVYLCASSPGLQLRAGELFFGEGSRLTVL.

The rearrangement links TRBV5-1 to TRBJ2-7; 10 positions agree with TRBD1. Trimming cost V 3 bases and J 2 bases; bases outside gene matches: 23. Per germline, CDR1 SGHRS and CDR2 YFSETQ. The CDR3 has 21 amino acids. The CDR3 DNA sequence: TGCGCCAGCAGCTATAACCCCCGACTAGAGACCGGGACAGGGGTGCCCTACGAGCAGTACTTC. Its translation is CASSYNPRLETGTGVPYEQYF.

The chain uses TRBV19 and TRBJ2-2; tentatively, D is TRBD2 (6 bases). CDR1 LNHDA and CDR2 SQIVND come from the germline V gene (reference sequence). There are 15 residues in the CDR3. V was trimmed by 6 bases and J by 2 bases, leaving 13 bases between them. In DNA, the CDR3 is TGTGCCAGTAGGTGGAGGGAGGCCAACACCGGGGAGCTGTTTTTT. Translating gives CASRWREANTGELFF.

J is TRBJ2-7 and V is TRBV7-9; a possible D gene is TRBD1 (5 bases). The length of the CDR3 is 14 residues. CDR1 and CDR2 (germline): SEHNR, FQNEAQ (reference sequence). V was cut by 3 bases and J by 3 bases, with 12 bases left in between. The CDR3 nucleotides read TGTGCCAGCAGCTTTGGGGCATCCGACTACGAGCAGTACTTC. This translates into CASSFGASDYEQYF.

This chain links TRBV19 with TRBJ1-6, with 8 bases that match TRBD1. V trimming: 5 bases; J trimming: 15 bases; junction bases outside the gene matches: 12. The CDR3 loop spans 14 amino acids. CDR1 LNHDA and CDR2 SQIVND come from the germline V gene (reference sequence). Here the CDR3 DNA reads TGTGCCAGTAGTCGAGGGCAGGGGGCCGGCTTCCTCCACTTT. As protein: CASSRGQGAGFLHF. Variable domain in full (rest from reference TRBV19 and TRBJ1-6): DGGITQSPKYLFRKEGQNVTLSCEQNLNHDAMYWYRQDPGQGLRLIYYSQIVNDFQKGDIAEGYSVSREKKESFPLTVTSAQKNPTAFYLCASSRGQGAGFLHFGNGTRLTVT.

The chain couples TRBV24-1 to TRBJ2-3, with 10 bases aligning to TRBD2. CDR3 size: 14 residues. CDR1 is KGHDR, CDR2 SFDVKD, per germline. Losses at the gene ends were 9 bases for V and 0 bases for J; bases not matched to a gene: 2. CDR3 in DNA: TGTGCCACCTCGACTAGCGGGAGCACAGATACGCAGTATTTT. Its protein product is CATSTSGSTDTQYF.

The chain uses TRBV7-6 and TRBJ2-1, with 10 bases identical to TRBD1. This CDR3 has 16 residues. The germline gives CDR1 SGHVS, CDR2 FNYEAQ. The V segment lost 4 bases and the J segment 3 bases; nucleotides outside the gene matches: 6. The CDR3 loop is CASSSRWTGGYNEQFF. CDR3 nucleotide sequence: TGTGCCAGCAGCTCAAGATGGACAGGGGGCTACAATGAGCAGTTCTTC.

J is TRBJ2-1 and V is TRBV30; possible D gene TRBD1, 6 bases. CDR1 is GTSNPN, CDR2 SVGIG, per germline (reference sequence). With 0 bases removed from V and 1 base from J, the gap between germline ends came to 10 bases. This CDR3 region has 15 residues. The CDR3 DNA reads TGTGCCTGGAGTGTCCGGCAGGGGTCCTACAATGAGCAGTTCTTC. Amino acid sequence: CAWSVRQGSYNEQFF.

This sequence joins TRBV7-8 and TRBJ2-7, with 11 nucleotides matching TRBD2. V was pared by 5 bases and J by 2 bases, with 2 bases of the junction left unmatched. This CDR3 contains 14 residues. Germline V lookup: CDR1 SGHVS, CDR2 FQNEAQ. The CDR3 protein is CASSMTSGTYEQYF. The CDR3 DNA sequence: TGTGCCAGCAGCATGACTAGCGGGACCTACGAGCAGTACTTC.

This clone was detected once. V gene TRBV11-2 combines with J gene TRBJ1-6; D not certain. CDR1 and CDR2 (germline): SGHAT, FQNNGV. The CDR3 runs 13 residues. Deletions cut 6 bases from V and 6 bases from J, with 9 bases between. CDR3 amino acids: CASRVFSNSPLHF. As DNA, the CDR3 is TGTGCCAGCAGAGTGTTTAGTAATTCACCCCTCCACTTT.

This sequence joins TRBV9 and TRBJ2-5, with 8 bases identical to TRBD1. Germline CDR1 is SGDLS and CDR2 is YYNGEE. The CDR3 has 14 residues. V lost 0 bases and J lost 4; bases outside the gene matches: 2. The CDR3 DNA reads TGTGCCAGCAGCGTAGCGGGACAGGTAGAGACCCAGTACTTC. Its protein is CASSVAGQVETQYF.

The chain recombines TRBV29-1 with TRBJ2-7; the D is unclear. The CDR3 has 12 amino acids. In germline, CDR1 is SQVTM, CDR2 ANQGSEA. V dropped 4 bases and J dropped 2 bases, with 9 bases sitting between them. The CDR3 sequence is CSVASRPYEQYF. For the CDR3, the DNA is TGCAGCGTTGCGAGCAGGCCCTACGAGCAGTACTTC.

The chain is built from TRBV24-1 and TRBJ2-2, with a weak D call TRBD1 (5 bases). In germline, CDR1 is KGHDR, CDR2 SFDVKD. Between the trimmed V and J ends, which lost 0 bases and 4 bases, there was a span of 11 bases. The CDR3 covers 16 residues. This CDR3 is CATSDLGQPGTGELFF. CDR3 nucleotides: TGTGCCACCAGTGATTTGGGACAACCGGGCACCGGGGAGCTGTTTTTT.

CDR3 amino acids: CASSYGTGTDEQFF. The CDR3 DNA is TGTGCCAGCAGCTACGGGACTGGGACGGATGAGCAGTTCTTC. This rearrangement joins TRBV7-2 to TRBJ2-1; a weak D match, TRBD2 (6 bases). CDR3 size: 14 residues. Germline CDR1 reads SGHTA; CDR2 reads FQGNSA. Deletions cut 4 bases from V and 8 bases from J, with 15 bases between. The variable domain in full, with the rest retrieved from reference TRBV7-2 and TRBJ2-1, is GAGVSQSPSNKVTEKGKDVELRCDPISGHTALYWYRQSLGQGLEFLIYFQGNSAPDKSGLPSDRFSAERTGGSVSTLTIQRTQQEDSAVYLCASSYGTGTDEQFFGPGTRLTVL.

V usage is TRBV10-3 and J usage is TRBJ1-2; TRBD1 matches at 7 bases. Germline V gives CDR1 ENHRY, CDR2 SYGVKD. The CDR3 covers 13 residues. V was clipped by 10 bases and J by 4 bases; unmatched bases: 9. The CDR3 spells CATGTVIAYGYTF. CDR3 nucleotides: TGTGCCACCGGGACAGTGATAGCCTATGGCTACACCTTC.

This clone was detected only once. V and J are TRBV28 and TRBJ2-3, with D perhaps TRBD2 (5 bases). Per the germline V gene, CDR1 is MDHEN and CDR2 is SYDVKM. V lost 7 bases to trimming and J lost 3 bases, with 8 bases between them. The CDR3 extends over 12 amino acids. CDR3 DNA: TGTGCCAGCACGACGGGGACAGATACGCAGTATTTT. Translating it yields CASTTGTDTQYF.

This clone was observed a handful of times. V usage is TRBV28 and J usage is TRBJ1-5; D unclear. The germline V gene has CDR1 MDHEN and CDR2 SYDVKM. Trimming removed 8 bases at V and 5 bases at J, with 13 bases between. CDR3 length: 13 amino acids. The chain's CDR3 is CASGVIFDQPQHF. The CDR3 nucleotides read TGTGCCAGCGGAGTAATTTTCGATCAGCCCCAGCATTTT. The whole variable domain, remainder taken from reference TRBV28 and TRBJ1-5, is DVKVTQSSRYLVKRTGEKVFLECVQDMDHENMFWYRQDPGLGLRLIYFSYDVKMKEKGDIPEGYSVSREKKERFSLILESASTNQTSMYLCASGVIFDQPQHFGDGTRLSIL.

The gene calls are TRBV28 and TRBJ1-5; TRBD1 is a possible D gene (6 bases). In germline, CDR1 is MDHEN, CDR2 SYDVKM. This CDR3 comprises 12 residues. V lost 9 bases, J lost 6 bases, and 12 bases lay in between. The CDR3 DNA sequence: TGTGCCAGAGAATTCAGGGGTCAGCCCCAGCATTTT. Residues: CAREFRGQPQHF.

CDR3: CASRLTGQSNEKLFF. In nucleotides, the CDR3 is TGTGCCAGCAGACTAACGGGACAGTCTAATGAAAAACTGTTTTTT. The V gene is TRBV5-6, the J gene TRBJ1-4, with 7 positions matching TRBD1. Per germline, CDR1 SGHDT and CDR2 YYEEEE. The CDR3 is 15 amino acids. Trimming at V came to 5 bases and at J to 3 bases, leaving 7 bases not matched to a gene.

The genes are TRBV28 and TRBJ2-7; D perhaps matches TRBD2 (5 bases). The ends were cut back, 5 bases at V and 2 bases at J, with 10 bases in the middle. This CDR3 has 13 residues. Germline values: CDR1 MDHEN, CDR2 SYDVKM. CDR3 bases: TGTGCCAGCAGTGTGACTAATGCCTACGAGCAGTACTTC. Residues: CASSVTNAYEQYF.

The chain has TRBV5-4 and TRBJ1-1; TRBD1 agrees at 9 bases. Germline assignment: CDR1 SGHNT and CDR2 YYREEE (reference sequence). V lost 4 bases to trimming and J lost 2 bases; unmatched junction nucleotides: 6. This CDR3 has 15 amino acids. The DNA of the CDR3 is TGTGCCAGCAGCAGCCAGGGACAGGGAAACACTGAAGCTTTCTTT. It is translated as CASSSQGQGNTEAFF.